This T cell receptor (beta chain) originates from a study of CD8+ T cells in alopecia areata. RNA was isolated and reverse transcribed to cDNA, the sequencing template. Libraries were prepared by immunoSEQ multiplex PCR; TCRdb keeps only in-frame clonotypes and omits some of them. The table includes roughly 60,000 clones, roughly 46% detected once. J lost 7 bases, V lost 2 bases, and 14 bases had no gene match. Per germline, CDR1 SGHAT and CDR2 FQNNGV. The CDR3 loop spans 19 amino acids. The treatment was: oral pan-JAK inhibitor, 5-10 mg twice daily. The clonotype comes from a human donor with alopecia areata. The rearrangement uses TRBV11-2 and TRBJ2-1; 13 nucleotides align to TRBD2. Sequenced material: CD8+ T cells sorted from blood, taken at approximately week 36, from a patient treated with tofacitinib. The CDR3 DNA follows: TGTGCCAGCAGCTTAATTACTAGCGGGAGGGCCCTCCTCGGGAATGAGCAGTTCTTC. Amino acids: CASSLITSGRALLGNEQFF.